This T cell receptor beta chain was identified during a study of T cells in Graves' hyperthyroidism and ophthalmopathy. Hyperthyroidism in the patients, aged 18 to 65, was newly diagnosed and under 2 months in duration. The PBMCs had their origin in more than 9.5 ml of fresh peripheral blood. This clonotype was detected a few times. RNA transcripts served as the template for amplifying TCR beta CDR3 regions. Researchers ran a first-round RT-PCR on the TCR CDR3 using the HTBI primer set. Via MiXCR, TCRdb re-called the multiplex PCR reads, giving one row per CDR3 protein. The sample lists around 350,000 distinct CDR3 sequences, approximately 13% occurring once. V lost 4 bases and J 4 bases, leaving 18 bases between the germline ends. The V gene's germline CDR1 is SGHRS and CDR2 YFSETQ. The CDR3 covers 15 residues.

This receptor was taken from a woman between 18 and 29 years old with Graves' hyperthyroidism. Sequencing was carried out using blood. The chain is built from TRBV5-1 and TRBJ2-7; a possible D gene is TRBD2 (5 bases). The CDR3 region is CASSGGPGNQYEQYF. The CDR3 coding sequence is TGCGCCAGCAGCGGTGGACCGGGAAATCAGTACGAGCAGTACTTC.